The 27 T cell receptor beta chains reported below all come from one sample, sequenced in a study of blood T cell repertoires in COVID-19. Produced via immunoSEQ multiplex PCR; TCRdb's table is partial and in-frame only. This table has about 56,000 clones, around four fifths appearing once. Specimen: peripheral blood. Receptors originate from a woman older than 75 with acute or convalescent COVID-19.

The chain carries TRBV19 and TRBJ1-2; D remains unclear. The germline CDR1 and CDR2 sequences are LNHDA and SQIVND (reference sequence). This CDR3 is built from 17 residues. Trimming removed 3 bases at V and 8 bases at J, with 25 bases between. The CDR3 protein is CASSIGVQDSVIRGYTF. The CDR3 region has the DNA TGTGCCAGTAGTATCGGGGTCCAGGATTCGGTGATAAGGGGCTACACCTTC.

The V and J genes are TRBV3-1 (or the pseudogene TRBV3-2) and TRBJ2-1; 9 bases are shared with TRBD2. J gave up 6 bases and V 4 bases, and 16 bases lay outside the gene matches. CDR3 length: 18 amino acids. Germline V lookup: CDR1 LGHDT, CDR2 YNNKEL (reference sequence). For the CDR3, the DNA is TGTGCCAGCAGCCCGCAAGCTGGGGCGGGGGGGCCTGGCAATGAGCAGTTCTTC. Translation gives CASSPQAGAGGPGNEQFF.

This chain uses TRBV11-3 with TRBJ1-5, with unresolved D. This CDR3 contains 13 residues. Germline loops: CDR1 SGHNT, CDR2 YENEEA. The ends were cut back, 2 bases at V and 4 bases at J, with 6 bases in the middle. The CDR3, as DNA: TGTGCCAGCAGCTTAAACAGAAATCAGCCCCAGCATTTT. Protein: CASSLNRNQPQHF.

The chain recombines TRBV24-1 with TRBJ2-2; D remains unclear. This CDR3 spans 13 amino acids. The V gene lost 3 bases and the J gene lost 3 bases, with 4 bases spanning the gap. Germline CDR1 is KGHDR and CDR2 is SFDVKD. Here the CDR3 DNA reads TGTGCCACCAGTGATCCCTACACCGGGGAGCTGTTTTTT. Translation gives CATSDPYTGELFF.

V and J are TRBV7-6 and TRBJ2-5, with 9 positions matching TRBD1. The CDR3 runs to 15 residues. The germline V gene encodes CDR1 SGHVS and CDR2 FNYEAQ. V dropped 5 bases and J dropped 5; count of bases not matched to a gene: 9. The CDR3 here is CASSITGGAGETQYF. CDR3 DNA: TGTGCCAGCAGCATAACAGGGGGCGCCGGGGAGACCCAGTACTTC.

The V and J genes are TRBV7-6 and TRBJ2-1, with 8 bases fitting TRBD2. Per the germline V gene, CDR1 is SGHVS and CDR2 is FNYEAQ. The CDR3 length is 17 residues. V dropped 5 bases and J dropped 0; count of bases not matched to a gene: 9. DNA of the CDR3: TGTGCCAGCAGCCCTCAAAGCGGGGGCCCCTCCTACAATGAGCAGTTCTTC. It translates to CASSPQSGGPSYNEQFF.

The CDR3 spells CASSAGDRGYTIYF. The CDR3 region has the DNA TGTGCCAGCAGCGCCGGGGACAGGGGTTACACCATATATTTT. The chain has TRBV9 and TRBJ1-3; 10 bases line up with TRBD1. Germline V gene lookup returns CDR1 SGDLS and CDR2 YYNGEE. Losses at the gene ends were 3 bases for V and 8 bases for J; bases not matched to a gene: 5. The CDR3 spans 14 residues.

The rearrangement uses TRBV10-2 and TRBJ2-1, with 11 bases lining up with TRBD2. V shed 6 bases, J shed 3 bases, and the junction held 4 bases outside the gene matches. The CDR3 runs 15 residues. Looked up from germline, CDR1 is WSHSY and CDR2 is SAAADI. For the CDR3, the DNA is TGCGCCAGCAGCTTAGCGGGGGGGGACTACAATGAGCAGTTCTTC. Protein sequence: CASSLAGGDYNEQFF.

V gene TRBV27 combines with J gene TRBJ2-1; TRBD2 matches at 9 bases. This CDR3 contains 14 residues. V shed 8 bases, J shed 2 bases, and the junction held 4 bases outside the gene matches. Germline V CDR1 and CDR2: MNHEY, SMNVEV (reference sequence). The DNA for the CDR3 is TGTGCCAGCCACAGCGGGGGGCCCTACAATGAGCAGTTCTTC. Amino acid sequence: CASHSGGPYNEQFF.

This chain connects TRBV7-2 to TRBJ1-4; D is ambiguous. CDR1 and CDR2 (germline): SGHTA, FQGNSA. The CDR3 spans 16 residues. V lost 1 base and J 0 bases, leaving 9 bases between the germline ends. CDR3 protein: CASSLGGPATNEKLFF. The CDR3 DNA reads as TGTGCCAGCAGCTTAGGAGGGCCCGCAACTAATGAAAAACTGTTTTTT. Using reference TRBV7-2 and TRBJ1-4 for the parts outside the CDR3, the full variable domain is GAGVSQSPSNKVTEKGKDVELRCDPISGHTALYWYRQSLGQGLEFLIYFQGNSAPDKSGLPSDRFSAERTGGSVSTLTIQRTQQEDSAVYLCASSLGGPATNEKLFFGSGTQLSVL.

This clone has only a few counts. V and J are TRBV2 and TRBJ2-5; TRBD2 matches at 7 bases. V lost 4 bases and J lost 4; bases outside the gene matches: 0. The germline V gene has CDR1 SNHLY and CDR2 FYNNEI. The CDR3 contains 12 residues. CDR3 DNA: TGTGCCAGCAGTGGCGGGAGAGAGACCCAGTACTTC. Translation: CASSGGRETQYF.

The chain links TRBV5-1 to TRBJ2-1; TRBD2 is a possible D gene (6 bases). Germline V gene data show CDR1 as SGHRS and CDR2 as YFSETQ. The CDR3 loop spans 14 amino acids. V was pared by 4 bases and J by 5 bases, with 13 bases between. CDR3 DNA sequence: TGCGCCAGCAGCCTGGGGGGAGGAGACAATGAGCAGTTCTTC. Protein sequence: CASSLGGGDNEQFF.

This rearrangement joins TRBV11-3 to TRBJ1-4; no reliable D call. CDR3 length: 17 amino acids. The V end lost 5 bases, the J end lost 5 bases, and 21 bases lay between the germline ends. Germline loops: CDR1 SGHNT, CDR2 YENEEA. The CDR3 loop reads CASSPGSGKSRNEKLFF. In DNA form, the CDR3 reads TGTGCCAGCAGCCCTGGTAGCGGCAAGTCGAGAAATGAAAAACTGTTTTTT.

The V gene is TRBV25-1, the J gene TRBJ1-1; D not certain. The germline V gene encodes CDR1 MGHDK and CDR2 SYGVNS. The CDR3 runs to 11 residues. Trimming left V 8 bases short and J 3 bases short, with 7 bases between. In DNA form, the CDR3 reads TGTGCCAGCCAGTGGCACACTGAAGCTTTCTTT. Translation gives CASQWHTEAFF.

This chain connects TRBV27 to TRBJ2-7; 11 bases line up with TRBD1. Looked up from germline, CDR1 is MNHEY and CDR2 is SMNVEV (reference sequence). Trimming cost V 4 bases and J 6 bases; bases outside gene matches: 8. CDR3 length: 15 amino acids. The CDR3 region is CASSYSGTGGPEQYF. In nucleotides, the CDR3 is TGTGCCAGCAGTTACTCCGGGACAGGGGGTCCCGAGCAGTACTTC.

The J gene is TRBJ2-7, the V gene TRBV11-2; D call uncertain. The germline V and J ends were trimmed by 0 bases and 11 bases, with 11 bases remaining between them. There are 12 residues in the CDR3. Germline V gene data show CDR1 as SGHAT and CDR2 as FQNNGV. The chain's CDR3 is CASSLDSETEYF. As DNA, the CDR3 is TGTGCCAGCAGCTTAGACAGCGAAACGGAGTACTTC.

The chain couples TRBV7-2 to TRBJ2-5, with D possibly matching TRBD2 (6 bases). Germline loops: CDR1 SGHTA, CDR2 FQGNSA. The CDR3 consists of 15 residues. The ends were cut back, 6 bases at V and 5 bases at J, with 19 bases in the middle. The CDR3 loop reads CASRPGSQGRETQYF. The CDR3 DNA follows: TGTGCCAGCAGACCCGGGAGCCAAGGTCGGGAGACCCAGTACTTC.

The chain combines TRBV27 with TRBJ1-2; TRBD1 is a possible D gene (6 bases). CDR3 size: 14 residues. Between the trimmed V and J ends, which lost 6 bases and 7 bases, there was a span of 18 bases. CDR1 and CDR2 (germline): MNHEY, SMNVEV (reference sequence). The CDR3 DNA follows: TGTGCCAGCAGAGAATACAGGGTGGGGAGTGGCTACACCTTC. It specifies CASREYRVGSGYTF.

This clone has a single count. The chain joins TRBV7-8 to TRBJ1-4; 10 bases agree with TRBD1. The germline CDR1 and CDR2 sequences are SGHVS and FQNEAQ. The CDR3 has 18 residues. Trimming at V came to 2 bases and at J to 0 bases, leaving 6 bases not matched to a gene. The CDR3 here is CASSLRDRGRSTNEKLFF. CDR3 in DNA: TGTGCCAGCAGCTTAAGGGACAGGGGCAGATCAACTAATGAAAAACTGTTTTTT. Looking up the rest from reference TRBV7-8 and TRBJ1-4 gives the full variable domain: GAGVSQSPRYKVAKRGQDVALRCDPISGHVSLFWYQQALGQGPEFLTYFQNEAQLDKSGLPSDRFFAERPEGSVSTLKIQRTQQEDSAVYLCASSLRDRGRSTNEKLFFGSGTQLSVL.

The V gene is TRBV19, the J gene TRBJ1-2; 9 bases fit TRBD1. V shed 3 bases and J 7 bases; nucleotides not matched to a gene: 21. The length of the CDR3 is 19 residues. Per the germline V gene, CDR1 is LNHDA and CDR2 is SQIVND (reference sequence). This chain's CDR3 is CASSIMVVTGGMRSRGYTF. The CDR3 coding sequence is TGTGCCAGTAGTATTATGGTCGTCACAGGGGGCATGCGGTCCCGTGGCTACACCTTC. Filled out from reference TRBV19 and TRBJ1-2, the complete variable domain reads DGGITQSPKYLFRKEGQNVTLSCEQNLNHDAMYWYRQDPGQGLRLIYYSQIVNDFQKGDIAEGYSVSREKKESFPLTVTSAQKNPTAFYLCASSIMVVTGGMRSRGYTFGSGTRLTVV.

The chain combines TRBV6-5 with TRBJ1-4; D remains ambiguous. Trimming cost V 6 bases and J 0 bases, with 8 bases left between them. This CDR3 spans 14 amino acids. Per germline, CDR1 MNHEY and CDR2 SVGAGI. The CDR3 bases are TGTGCCAGCAGGAGGGCTACAACTAATGAAAAACTGTTTTTT. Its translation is CASRRATTNEKLFF.

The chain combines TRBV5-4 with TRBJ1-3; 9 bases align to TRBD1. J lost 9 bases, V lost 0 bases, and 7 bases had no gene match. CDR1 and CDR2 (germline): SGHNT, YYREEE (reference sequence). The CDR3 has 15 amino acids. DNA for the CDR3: TGTGCCAGCAGCTTGGACAGGGGGCTTCGGGGCACCATATATTTT. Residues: CASSLDRGLRGTIYF.

CDR3 bases: TGTGCTAGTGGTTTAGTCATCGGGACAGCGGCTCAGCCCCAGCATTTT. This translates into CASGLVIGTAAQPQHF. The chain combines TRBV12-5 with TRBJ1-5; TRBD1 matches 7 bases. This CDR3 contains 16 residues. Germline V gene lookup returns CDR1 LGHNT and CDR2 FRNRAP. V lost 3 bases to trimming and J lost 6 bases; unmatched junction nucleotides: 11.

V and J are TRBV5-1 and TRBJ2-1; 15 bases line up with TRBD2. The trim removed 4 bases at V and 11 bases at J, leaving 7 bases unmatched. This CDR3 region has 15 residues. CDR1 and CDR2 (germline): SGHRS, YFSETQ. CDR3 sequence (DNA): TGCGCCAGCAGCCCCCTCGGGACTAGCGGGGGGCAGCAGTTCTTC. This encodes CASSPLGTSGGQQFF.

CDR3 in DNA: TGTGCCAGCAGCCCGCTACAGGGGAACACTGAAGCTTTCTTT. Translation: CASSPLQGNTEAFF. The chain combines TRBV9 with TRBJ1-1, with D perhaps matching TRBD1 (6 bases). The ends were cut back, 4 bases at V and 1 base at J, with 11 bases in the middle. Germline CDR1 and CDR2: SGDLS and YYNGEE. The CDR3 extends over 14 amino acids.

The CDR3 here is CASSGGTYNEQFF. DNA for the CDR3: TGTGCCAGTAGCGGGGGAACCTACAATGAGCAGTTCTTC. The rearrangement links TRBV10-3 to TRBJ2-1, with 9 bases aligning to TRBD2. J gave up 2 bases and V 10 bases, and 3 bases lay outside the gene matches. CDR1 is ENHRY and CDR2 is SYGVKD in the germline V gene. The CDR3 length is 13 residues.

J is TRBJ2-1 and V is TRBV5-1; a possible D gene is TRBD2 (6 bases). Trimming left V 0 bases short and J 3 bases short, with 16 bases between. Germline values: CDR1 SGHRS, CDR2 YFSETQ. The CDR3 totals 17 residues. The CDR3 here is CASSLAGSGYGYNEQFF. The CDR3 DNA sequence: TGCGCCAGCAGCTTGGCCGGGAGCGGCTACGGCTACAATGAGCAGTTCTTC.